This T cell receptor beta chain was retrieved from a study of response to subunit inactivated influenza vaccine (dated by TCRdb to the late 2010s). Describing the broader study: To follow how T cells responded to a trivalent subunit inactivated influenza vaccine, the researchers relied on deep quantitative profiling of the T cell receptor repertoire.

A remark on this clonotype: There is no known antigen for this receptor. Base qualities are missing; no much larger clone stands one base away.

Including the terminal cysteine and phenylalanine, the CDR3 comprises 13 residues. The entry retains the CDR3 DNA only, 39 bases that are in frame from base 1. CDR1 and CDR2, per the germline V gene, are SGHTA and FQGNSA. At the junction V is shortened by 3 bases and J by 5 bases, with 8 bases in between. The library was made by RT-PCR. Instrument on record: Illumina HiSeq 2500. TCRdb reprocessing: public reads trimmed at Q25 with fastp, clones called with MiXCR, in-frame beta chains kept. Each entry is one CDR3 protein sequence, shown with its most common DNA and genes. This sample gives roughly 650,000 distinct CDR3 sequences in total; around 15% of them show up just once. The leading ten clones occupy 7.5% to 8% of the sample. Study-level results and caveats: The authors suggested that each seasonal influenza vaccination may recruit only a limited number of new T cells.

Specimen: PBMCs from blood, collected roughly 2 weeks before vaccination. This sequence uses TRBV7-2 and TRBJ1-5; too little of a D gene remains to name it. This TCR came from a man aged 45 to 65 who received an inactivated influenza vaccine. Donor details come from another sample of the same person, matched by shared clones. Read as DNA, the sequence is TGTGCCAGCAGCTTTTCCAGCCATCAGCCCCAGCATTTT. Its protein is CASSFSSHQPQHF.